The entry below describes one T cell receptor (beta chain). Its target is unknown. A multiplex PCR was run with 60 Vbeta primers and 13 Jbeta primers. Repertoires were generated with immunoSEQ multiplex PCR, while TCRdb's copy carries only in-frame clones and drops some. Of roughly 130,000 clones in the sample, just over 65% were seen once. This sample was taken from a study of cytomegalovirus exposure and HLA in healthy donors. The wider study: Earlier, 110 million or so unique TCR beta sequences were recovered from around 200 million T cells by an analysis.

V shed 4 bases, J shed 7 bases, and the junction held 11 bases outside the gene matches. This CDR3 spans 15 amino acids. Per germline, CDR1 SGHTS and CDR2 YDEGEE. Findings of the study overall: Researchers left out some V segments, among them TRBV6-2 and TRBV6-3, as indistinguishable. Earlier analysis found most TCR beta V segments productive about 87% or about 30% of the time.

The chain couples TRBV5-8 to TRBJ2-7; 10 bases agree with TRBD1. The sequence was collected from a man aged 18 to 29 in good health and CMV-seronegative. Input material: PBMCs. The CDR3 is CASSAGTGVLGEQYF. CDR3 DNA: TGTGCCAGCAGCGCCGGGACAGGGGTGTTGGGGGAGCAGTACTTC.